The 28 T cell receptor beta chains given below trace back to one sample, sequenced in a study of cytomegalovirus exposure and HLA in healthy donors. Amplification used 60 Vbeta primers and 13 Jbeta primers. Produced via immunoSEQ multiplex PCR; TCRdb's table is partial and in-frame only. The table has 150,000 to 200,000 clones, approximately 80% seen once. The material sequenced was PBMCs. These receptor sequences come from a middle-aged woman in good health and CMV-seronegative.

The chain uses TRBV5-8 and TRBJ1-2, with D unclear. CDR1 and CDR2 from the germline V gene are SGHTS and YDEGEE. The CDR3 is 15 amino acids. V was trimmed by 3 bases and J by 4 bases, leaving 16 bases between them. The CDR3 sequence: CASSYLGSEFYGYTF. The CDR3 nucleotides are TGTGCCAGCAGCTATCTGGGCTCAGAATTCTATGGCTACACCTTC.

The chain is built from TRBV6-5 and TRBJ1-2, with D possibly matching TRBD1 (6 bases). This CDR3 is 15 amino acids long. The V gene's germline CDR1 is MNHEY and CDR2 SVGAGI. Trimming removed 0 bases from V and 6 bases from J, with 14 bases in between. The CDR3 nucleotides read TGTGCCAGCAGTTACTCAGGGGAAGGGGGAAATGGCTACACCTTC. As protein: CASSYSGEGGNGYTF.

The rearrangement links TRBV2 to TRBJ2-1; the match to TRBD2 covers 10 bases. The ends lost 7 bases at V and 13 bases at J; junction bases unmatched: 13. Germline V gives CDR1 SNHLY, CDR2 FYNNEI. This CDR3 has 14 amino acids. The CDR3 coding sequence is TGTGCCAGCACCCCCGGGACTAGCGAAATGTCACAGTTCTTC. The encoded protein is CASTPGTSEMSQFF.

The table lists this clone with a few counts. The chain employs TRBV4-1 and TRBJ2-7; D tentatively fits TRBD1 or TRBD2 (5 bases each). The CDR3 is 15 residues long. CDR1 and CDR2 from the germline V gene are MGHRA and YSYEKL. V was cut by 4 bases and J by 0 bases, with 13 bases left in between. CDR3 DNA sequence: TGCGCCAGCAGCCGCGGGCCTGGGGGCTCCTACGAGCAGTACGTC. It encodes CASSRGPGGSYEQYV.

This chain links TRBV9 with TRBJ2-7, with 8 bases identical to TRBD1. Per the germline V gene, CDR1 is SGDLS and CDR2 is YYNGEE. CDR3 size: 17 residues. The V segment lost 3 bases and the J segment 2 bases; nucleotides outside the gene matches: 13. The chain's CDR3 is CASSATPNRGLPYEQYF. The CDR3 DNA reads TGTGCCAGCAGCGCAACACCTAACAGGGGGTTACCCTACGAGCAGTACTTC.

The genes are TRBV2 and TRBJ1-5; maybe TRBD1 (5 bases). This CDR3 has 15 residues. The V end lost 1 base, the J end lost 5 bases, and 12 bases lay between the germline ends. CDR1 SNHLY and CDR2 FYNNEI come from the germline V gene. The CDR3 DNA sequence: TGTGCCAGCAGTGAAGATACAGGATTCTATCAGCCCCAGCATTTT. This translates into CASSEDTGFYQPQHF.

V and J are TRBV7-3 and TRBJ1-1, with D possibly being TRBD1 (6 bases). V lost 0 bases and J lost 5, with 7 bases in between. This CDR3 spans 13 amino acids. Looked up from germline, CDR1 is SGHTA and CDR2 is FQGTGA. CDR3 bases: TGTGCCAGCAGCTTAACGAGGGGGACTGAAGCTTTCTTT. Amino acid sequence: CASSLTRGTEAFF.

The V gene is TRBV7-8, the J gene TRBJ2-1; D is possibly TRBD2 (5 bases). Per germline, CDR1 SGHVS and CDR2 FQNEAQ. V was clipped by 2 bases and J by 10 bases, with 18 bases between them. There are 15 residues in the CDR3. CDR3 residues: CASSLTWESFREQFF. The CDR3 DNA follows: TGTGCCAGCAGCTTAACGTGGGAGAGTTTCAGGGAGCAGTTCTTC.

This clone was seen just once. V is TRBV25-1 and J is TRBJ2-2; no definite D call. The germline V gene encodes CDR1 MGHDK and CDR2 SYGVNS. V was shortened by 6 bases and J by 1 base, with 3 bases between the two germline ends. The CDR3 consists of 12 residues. CDR3 residues: CASSQNTGELFF. In DNA, the CDR3 is TGTGCCAGCAGCCAGAACACCGGGGAGCTGTTTTTT. Full variable domain (rest looked up from reference TRBV25-1 and TRBJ2-2): EADIYQTPRYLVIGTGKKITLECSQTMGHDKMYWYQQDPGMELHLIHYSYGVNSTEKGDLSSESTVSRIRTEHFPLTLESARPSHTSQYLCASSQNTGELFFGEGSRLTVL.

Here the CDR3 DNA reads TGTGCCAGCAGCCCCCCGGGGGGGGAGGTCGGGGAGCTGTTTTTT. It specifies CASSPPGGEVGELFF. The V call is TRBV7-3, the J call TRBJ2-2; 8 bases fit TRBD2. V lost 5 bases to trimming and J lost 7 bases; unmatched junction nucleotides: 9. CDR3 length: 15 residues. Germline CDR1 and CDR2: SGHTA and FQGTGA.

This clone appeared once. The germline gene is not matched at one end of the junction; a read error may be the cause. The CDR3 DNA reads TGCGCCGGCAGAAAACAGGGGAGCTATGGCTACACCTTC. Its translation is CAGRKQGSYGYTF. The rearrangement joins TRBV4-3 to TRBJ1-2, with 7 bases lining up with TRBD1. The germline V gene has CDR1 LGHNA and CDR2 YSLEER. The CDR3 sequence is 13 residues long.

The chain carries TRBV11-2 and TRBJ1-2; maybe TRBD1 (5 bases). This CDR3 region has 17 residues. With 0 bases removed from V and 5 bases from J, the gap between germline ends came to 19 bases. Germline lookup yields CDR1 SGHAT and CDR2 FQNNGV. Here the CDR3 DNA reads TGTGCCAGCAGCTTAGATCTAACGGGCAGGGAATATTATGGCTACACCTTC. Residues: CASSLDLTGREYYGYTF.

The chain carries TRBV7-3 and TRBJ2-1; 11 nucleotides agree with TRBD2. V dropped 1 base and J dropped 9; count of bases not matched to a gene: 5. The CDR3 covers 15 residues. Germline V gene data show CDR1 as SGHTA and CDR2 as FQGTGA. CDR3 DNA: TGTGCCAGCAGCTTAAGCAGCCTAGCGGGAGGTGAGCAGTTCTTC. Residues: CASSLSSLAGGEQFF.

This clone has a handful of counts. The V and J genes are TRBV7-2 and TRBJ2-2; 10 bases align to TRBD2. CDR3 length equals 15 residues. V shed 5 bases and J 4 bases; nucleotides not matched to a gene: 4. CDR1 is SGHTA and CDR2 is FQGNSA in the germline V gene. CDR3 sequence: CASSKREGGTGELFF. CDR3 in DNA: TGTGCCAGCAGCAAGCGGGAGGGGGGCACCGGGGAGCTGTTTTTT. The whole variable domain, remainder taken from reference TRBV7-2 and TRBJ2-2, is GAGVSQSPSNKVTEKGKDVELRCDPISGHTALYWYRQSLGQGLEFLIYFQGNSAPDKSGLPSDRFSAERTGGSVSTLTIQRTQQEDSAVYLCASSKREGGTGELFFGEGSRLTVL.

J is TRBJ2-7 and V is TRBV19; tentatively, D is TRBD2 (7 bases). CDR1 is LNHDA and CDR2 is SQIVND in the germline V gene (reference sequence). The CDR3 has 16 amino acids. V gave up 11 bases and J gave up 3 bases, with 26 bases separating them. This chain's CDR3 is CASSASGAGVGYEQYF. CDR3 in DNA: TGTGCCTCTAGCGCATCGGGGGCGGGAGTTGGCTACGAGCAGTACTTC.

A remark on this clone: A read error may produce the germline difference seen at one junction end. V and J are TRBV7-9 and TRBJ1-3, with a weak D call TRBD1 (5 bases). Germline V gives CDR1 SEHNR, CDR2 FQNEAQ (reference sequence). The CDR3 loop spans 16 amino acids. The DNA of the CDR3 is TGTTCCAGCAGCTCATTCCGGGACTTCGCTGGAAACACCATATATTTT. Translated: CSSSSFRDFAGNTIYF. Full variable domain (outside the CDR3, taken from reference TRBV7-9 and TRBJ1-3): DTGVSQNPRHKITKRGQNVTFRCDPISEHNRLYWYRQTLGQGPEFLTYFQNEAQLEKSRLLSDRFSAERPKGSFSTLEIQRTEQGDSAMYLCSSSSFRDFAGNTIYFGEGSWLTVV.

The chain couples TRBV15 to TRBJ1-2; D is undetermined. Germline values: CDR1 LNHNV, CDR2 YYDKDF (reference sequence). The V end was cut by 0 bases, the J end by 4 bases, with 12 bases between. There are 15 residues in the CDR3. CDR3 coding DNA: TGTGCCACCAGCAGAGATCAGGAGGCTAGCTATGGCTACACCTTC. The encoded protein is CATSRDQEASYGYTF.

This clone has only one observation. The chain recombines TRBV19 with TRBJ1-4, with 7 bases lining up with TRBD1. Germline lookup yields CDR1 LNHDA and CDR2 SQIVND (reference sequence). This CDR3 is built from 14 residues. V shed 8 bases and J 3 bases; nucleotides not matched to a gene: 6. CDR3: CASQGGTANEKLFF. In nucleotides, the CDR3 is TGTGCCAGTCAAGGAGGGACAGCTAATGAAAAACTGTTTTTT.

The chain recombines TRBV7-2 with TRBJ2-3; TRBD2 is a possible D gene (6 bases). With 5 bases removed from V and 6 bases from J, the gap between germline ends came to 12 bases. Germline assignment: CDR1 SGHTA and CDR2 FQGNSA. The CDR3 covers 13 residues. The CDR3 spells CASSPGGRDTQYF. The CDR3 coding sequence is TGTGCCAGCAGCCCCGGGGGACGGGATACGCAGTATTTT.

This rearrangement joins TRBV5-1 to TRBJ2-7, with 7 bases matching TRBD1. V gave up 0 bases and J gave up 0 bases; unmatched junction bases: 6. CDR1 is SGHRS, CDR2 YFSETQ, per germline. The CDR3 runs to 16 residues. The CDR3 DNA is TGCGCCAGCAGCTTGGAGACGGGACAGAACTCCTACGAGCAGTACTTC. It codes for CASSLETGQNSYEQYF. Drawing the rest from reference TRBV5-1 and TRBJ2-7, the complete variable domain is KAGVTQTPRYLIKTRGQQVTLSCSPISGHRSVSWYQQTPGQGLQFLFEYFSETQRNKGNFPGRFSGRQFSNSRSEMNVSTLELGDSALYLCASSLETGQNSYEQYFGPGTRLTVT.

This clone has a handful of counts. The chain joins TRBV7-2 to TRBJ2-6; D call uncertain. Trimming shortened V by 4 bases and J by 4 bases, and 11 bases separated the two germline ends. Germline V gene data show CDR1 as SGHTA and CDR2 as FQGNSA. The CDR3 loop spans 15 amino acids. CDR3 in DNA: TGTGCCAGCAGCTCCCGTGTCGTAGGGGCCAACGTCCTGACTTTC. Encoded protein: CASSSRVVGANVLTF.

This clone showed up just a few times. This chain connects TRBV7-2 to TRBJ2-5; 12 nucleotides match TRBD2. From germline, CDR1 is SGHTA and CDR2 FQGNSA. The junction had 6 bases not matched to a gene; V was cut back by 5 bases and J by 5 bases. The CDR3 spans 15 residues. CDR3 amino acids: CASSKGLAGGETQYF. The CDR3 bases are TGTGCCAGCAGCAAGGGGCTAGCGGGGGGGGAGACCCAGTACTTC.

This chain joins TRBV10-3 and TRBJ2-6; D may be TRBD1 (5 bases). Germline loops: CDR1 ENHRY, CDR2 SYGVKD. The CDR3 totals 16 residues. Trimming cost V 3 bases and J 0 bases, with 9 bases left between them. The CDR3 region is CAISEDSTSGANVLTF. The CDR3 DNA sequence: TGTGCCATCAGTGAAGACAGTACCTCTGGGGCCAACGTCCTGACTTTC.

The table lists this clone with a few counts. The V gene is TRBV6-5, the J gene TRBJ1-2; D may be TRBD1 (6 bases). Germline V lookup: CDR1 MNHEY, CDR2 SVGAGI. V was clipped by 2 bases and J by 7 bases, with 11 bases between them. CDR3 length equals 13 residues. The CDR3 loop is CASSYEGDGGYTF. The CDR3 coding sequence is TGTGCCAGCAGTTACGAGGGGGACGGTGGCTACACCTTC.

The chain uses TRBV2 and TRBJ2-7; D not certain. With 3 bases removed from V and 0 bases from J, the gap between germline ends came to 12 bases. The CDR3 covers 15 residues. Germline CDR1 SNHLY, CDR2 FYNNEI. The chain's CDR3 is CASSDKSTHSYEQYF. The CDR3 nucleotides are TGTGCCAGCAGTGATAAAAGTACTCACTCCTACGAGCAGTACTTC.

The chain recombines TRBV5-1 with TRBJ1-1; tentatively, D is TRBD1 (5 bases). Germline V gene sequence: CDR1 SGHRS, CDR2 YFSETQ. CDR3 length: 16 amino acids. V was trimmed by 4 bases and J by 4 bases, leaving 20 bases between them. CDR3 amino acids: CASSSNKMGLPTEAFF. The CDR3 coding sequence is TGCGCCAGCAGCAGCAATAAAATGGGACTCCCCACTGAAGCTTTCTTT. Drawing the rest from reference TRBV5-1 and TRBJ1-1, the complete variable domain is KAGVTQTPRYLIKTRGQQVTLSCSPISGHRSVSWYQQTPGQGLQFLFEYFSETQRNKGNFPGRFSGRQFSNSRSEMNVSTLELGDSALYLCASSSNKMGLPTEAFFGQGTRLTVV.

This chain uses TRBV7-2 with TRBJ1-2, with D perhaps TRBD1 (5 bases). The CDR3 spans 14 residues. The V gene's germline CDR1 is SGHTA and CDR2 FQGNSA. Trimming shortened V by 1 base and J by 8 bases, and 14 bases separated the two germline ends. The CDR3 reads CASSLVTGAEGYTF. In nucleotides, the CDR3 is TGTGCCAGCAGCTTAGTCACTGGGGCGGAAGGCTACACCTTC.

This rearrangement joins TRBV7-2 to TRBJ1-2; 10 bases align to TRBD1. The V segment lost 2 bases and the J segment 2 bases; nucleotides outside the gene matches: 8. Germline lookup yields CDR1 SGHTA and CDR2 FQGNSA. The CDR3 runs 17 residues. Here the CDR3 reads CASSLTGRTGGNYGYTF. DNA for the CDR3: TGTGCCAGCAGCTTAACAGGCCGGACAGGGGGAAACTATGGCTACACCTTC. The variable domain in full, completed from reference TRBV7-2 and TRBJ1-2, reads GAGVSQSPSNKVTEKGKDVELRCDPISGHTALYWYRQSLGQGLEFLIYFQGNSAPDKSGLPSDRFSAERTGGSVSTLTIQRTQQEDSAVYLCASSLTGRTGGNYGYTFGSGTRLTVV.